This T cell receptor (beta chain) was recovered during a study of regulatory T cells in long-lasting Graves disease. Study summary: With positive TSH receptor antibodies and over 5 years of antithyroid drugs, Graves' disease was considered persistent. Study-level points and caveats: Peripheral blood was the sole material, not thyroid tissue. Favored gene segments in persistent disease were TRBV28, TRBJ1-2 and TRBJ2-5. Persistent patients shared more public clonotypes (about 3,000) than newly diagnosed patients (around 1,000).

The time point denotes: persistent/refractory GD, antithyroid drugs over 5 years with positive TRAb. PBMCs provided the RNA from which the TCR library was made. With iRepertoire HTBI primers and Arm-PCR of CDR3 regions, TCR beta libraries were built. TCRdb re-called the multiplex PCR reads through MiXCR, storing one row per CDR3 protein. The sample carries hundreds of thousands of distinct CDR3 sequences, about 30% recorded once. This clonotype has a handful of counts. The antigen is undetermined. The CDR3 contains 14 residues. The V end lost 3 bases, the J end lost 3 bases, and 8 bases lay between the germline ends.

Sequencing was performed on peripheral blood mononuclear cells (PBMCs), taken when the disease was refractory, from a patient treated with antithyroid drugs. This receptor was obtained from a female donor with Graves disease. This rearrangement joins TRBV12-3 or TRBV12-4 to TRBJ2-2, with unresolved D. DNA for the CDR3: TGTGCCAGCAGTTTCACCAGGTACACCGGGGAGCTGTTTTTT. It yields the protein CASSFTRYTGELFF.